Below, 30 T cell receptor beta chains from the same sample are listed, as sequenced in a study of T cells in Graves' hyperthyroidism and ophthalmopathy. Researchers amplified the TCR beta CDR3 regions from RNA transcripts. HTBI primers were employed in a first-round RT-PCR of the TCR CDR3. From the multiplex PCR reads, TCRdb called clonotypes with MiXCR, one entry per CDR3 protein. The table records over 650,000 distinct CDR3 sequences, roughly 15% of them present only once. Sequencing input: blood. These receptors were obtained from a man between 18 and 29 years old with Graves' hyperthyroidism.

At least ten counts were recorded for this clonotype. This chain connects TRBV2 to TRBJ2-7; TRBD2 agrees at 7 bases. The length of the CDR3 is 16 residues. Unmatched junction bases numbered 19, after V lost 9 bases and J lost 5 bases. Per the germline V gene, CDR1 is SNHLY and CDR2 is FYNNEI. The CDR3 nucleotides read TGTGCCAGTCTCTACGGGGGGACGCTTGGCGCCGACGAGCAGTACTTC. Its protein product is CASLYGGTLGADEQYF. Variable domain in full (rest from reference TRBV2 and TRBJ2-7): EPEVTQTPSHQVTQMGQEVILRCVPISNHLYFYWYRQILGQKVEFLVSFYNNEISEKSEIFDDQFSVERPDGSNFTLKIRSTKLEDSAMYFCASLYGGTLGADEQYFGPGTRLTVT.

As for this clonotype: The junction does not match germline at one end; this may be a read error. V and J are TRBV28 and TRBJ1-3; D may be TRBD1 (5 bases). The CDR3 contains 13 residues. Germline CDR1 MDHEN, CDR2 SYDVKM. The CDR3 is CAAGRDSGNTIYF. CDR3 coding DNA: TGCGCAGCAGGGCGGGACTCTGGAAACACCATATATTTT.

This clonotype has just a few counts. J is TRBJ2-7 and V is TRBV19; 7 bases map to TRBD1. The CDR3 covers 15 residues. The germline V gene encodes CDR1 LNHDA and CDR2 SQIVND (reference sequence). The J segment lost 2 bases and the V segment lost 1 base, leaving 5 bases of the junction unmatched. The CDR3 bases are TGTGCCAGTAGTATAGTTACAGGGGCGACCTACGAGCAGTACTTC. This sequence encodes CASSIVTGATYEQYF.

The chain couples TRBV10-3 to TRBJ2-7; possible D gene TRBD2, 6 bases. Trimming stripped 10 bases from V and 3 bases from J, with 22 bases between. This CDR3 has 15 amino acids. The germline gives CDR1 ENHRY, CDR2 SYGVKD. The CDR3 coding sequence is TGTGCCAGCCAACAGAGGCGGGAAGCCCTCTACGAGCAGTACTTC. Translated, it gives CASQQRREALYEQYF.

This clonotype was counted only a few times. The CDR3 nucleotides read TGTGCCAGCAGCTCAGAACTTCACGAGCAGTACTTC. Translating it yields CASSSELHEQYF. This chain connects TRBV5-5 to TRBJ2-7; the D is unclear. The CDR3 runs 12 residues. Germline V gives CDR1 SGHKS, CDR2 YYEKEE (reference sequence). V was clipped by 3 bases and J by 5 bases, with 9 bases between them.

The chain employs TRBV27 and TRBJ1-5, with 8 bases fitting TRBD1. CDR1 and CDR2 from the germline V gene are MNHEY and SMNVEV (reference sequence). The CDR3 totals 15 residues. Germline trimming cut 5 bases from V and 7 bases from J; bases unmatched to any gene: 10. The CDR3 bases are TGTGCCAGCAGTACCCTCGGACAGGGCGCACAGCCCCAGCATTTT. Translating gives CASSTLGQGAQPQHF.

Ten or more counts support this clonotype. V usage is TRBV27 and J usage is TRBJ1-5; D gene ambiguous. The germline gives CDR1 MNHEY, CDR2 SMNVEV (reference sequence). V shed 2 bases and J shed 0 bases, with 8 bases lying between them. This CDR3 comprises 15 residues. CDR3 sequence reads: CASSLTSLSNQPQHF. The CDR3 DNA reads as TGTGCCAGCAGTTTAACAAGTCTTAGCAATCAGCCCCAGCATTTT.

This clonotype was seen a few times. J is TRBJ2-7 and V is TRBV18; maybe TRBD1 (5 bases). The CDR3 totals 15 residues. The V gene lost 6 bases and the J gene lost 2 bases, with 17 bases spanning the gap. Per the germline V gene, CDR1 is KGHSH and CDR2 is LQKENI. Here the CDR3 reads CASSSTGDTTYEQYF. The CDR3 DNA follows: TGTGCCAGCTCGTCCACAGGTGACACCACCTACGAGCAGTACTTC.

This clonotype has just one count. A clone one base away is much larger, so this may be a read error. CDR3 sequence reads: CASSFPGHPYEQYF. The CDR3 DNA is TGTGCCAGCAGTTTTCCGGGACACCCCTACGAGCAGTACTTC. V gene TRBV12-3 or TRBV12-4 combines with J gene TRBJ2-7, with D perhaps matching TRBD1 (6 bases). The CDR3 sequence is 14 residues long. With 3 bases removed from V and 2 bases from J, the gap between germline ends came to 11 bases.

This clonotype came up a few times. The V call is TRBV12-3 or TRBV12-4, the J call TRBJ2-2; TRBD2 aligns across 12 bases. CDR3 length equals 17 residues. V gave up 3 bases and J gave up 3 bases; unmatched junction bases: 5. The CDR3 bases are TGTGCCAGCAGTTTTCTAGCGGGAGGGCCGTACACCGGGGAGCTGTTTTTT. Encoded protein: CASSFLAGGPYTGELFF.

Many counts were recorded for this clonotype. This chain links TRBV28 with TRBJ2-7; D may be TRBD1 (5 bases). The CDR3 length is 15 residues. V lost 6 bases and J 1 base, leaving 16 bases between the germline ends. Germline CDR1 is MDHEN and CDR2 is SYDVKM. As DNA, the CDR3 is TGTGCCAGCAGGCGCAGGGTCGCCTATTCCTACGAGCAGTACTTC. This codes for CASRRRVAYSYEQYF.

There are many counts of this clonotype. The rearrangement uses TRBV7-2 and TRBJ2-3; D is unresolved. V was cut by 5 bases and J by 0 bases, with 15 bases left in between. The CDR3 is 16 residues long. Per the germline V gene, CDR1 is SGHTA and CDR2 is FQGNSA. Here the CDR3 DNA reads TGTGCCAGCAGCGTCCCCCTAAGTTCTAGCACAGATACGCAGTATTTT. It is translated as CASSVPLSSSTDTQYF.

This clonotype was seen a few times. The CDR3 region is CAWSRTGGLVDQPQHF. The CDR3 DNA reads TGTGCCTGGAGCAGGACAGGGGGTTTGGTTGATCAGCCCCAGCATTTT. V gene TRBV30 combines with J gene TRBJ1-5; 10 positions agree with TRBD1. Trimming removed 3 bases from V and 5 bases from J; junction bases left unmatched: 10. The CDR3 totals 16 residues. The germline gives CDR1 GTSNPN, CDR2 SVGIG (reference sequence).

V gene TRBV12-3 or TRBV12-4 combines with J gene TRBJ1-2; D ambiguous. There are 12 residues in the CDR3. V lost 6 bases to trimming and J lost 6 bases, with 11 bases between them. CDR3 DNA sequence: TGTGCCAGCAGGCCTCCATGGGATGGCTACACCTTC. As protein: CASRPPWDGYTF.

This clonotype was observed many times. The chain recombines TRBV28 with TRBJ2-1; D is unresolved. Germline CDR1 MDHEN, CDR2 SYDVKM. The CDR3 sequence is 15 residues long. V gave up 6 bases and J gave up 1 base, with 13 bases separating them. In DNA form, the CDR3 reads TGTGCCAGCAGGCCCAACAGACCGTCCTACAATGAGCAGTTCTTC. Translation: CASRPNRPSYNEQFF.

The sample holds many counts of this clonotype. The chain uses TRBV5-5 and TRBJ2-7, with 9 bases lining up with TRBD1. The CDR3 consists of 15 residues. With V trimmed by 2 bases and J by 2 bases, 5 bases remained unmatched. CDR1 SGHKS and CDR2 YYEKEE come from the germline V gene (reference sequence). The CDR3 sequence: CASSLLGTGPYEQYF. Written as DNA, the CDR3 is TGTGCCAGCAGCTTACTAGGGACAGGGCCCTACGAGCAGTACTTC.

This clonotype was counted at least ten times. J is TRBJ2-7 and V is TRBV10-3; no clear D. Germline V CDR1 and CDR2: ENHRY, SYGVKD. The CDR3 runs 13 residues. V was clipped by 11 bases and J by 0 bases, with 14 bases between them. CDR3 protein: CAVLEESSYEQYF. CDR3 sequence (DNA): TGTGCCGTCCTCGAGGAGAGCTCCTACGAGCAGTACTTC.

This clonotype was recorded at least ten times. J is TRBJ2-7 and V is TRBV11-1; 12 nucleotides line up with TRBD2. Trimming took 4 bases from V and 4 from J; bases not matched to a gene: 5. Germline V gives CDR1 SGHAT, CDR2 FQDESV (reference sequence). This CDR3 comprises 15 residues. The CDR3 DNA is TGTGCCAGCAGCTCGGGGACTAGCGGGCTTTACGAGCAGTACTTC. This translates into CASSSGTSGLYEQYF.

The rearrangement uses TRBV7-6 and TRBJ1-4, with no clear D. The CDR3 loop spans 12 amino acids. The germline V gene has CDR1 SGHVS and CDR2 FNYEAQ. V lost 5 bases, J lost 7 bases, and 8 bases lay in between. CDR3 nucleotides: TGTGCCAGCAGCCGAGGAGGTGAAAAACTGTTTTTT. Translating it yields CASSRGGEKLFF.

This clonotype showed up many times. The chain links TRBV6-6 to TRBJ2-7; D gene uncertain. Trimming stripped 2 bases from V and 1 base from J, with 6 bases between. CDR1 is MNHNY, CDR2 SVGAGI, per germline (reference sequence). The CDR3 totals 13 residues. CDR3 sequence (DNA): TGTGCCAGCAGTTACAGTGAGTCCTACGAGCAGTACTTC. Encoded protein: CASSYSESYEQYF.

This clonotype was picked up many times. The chain has TRBV27 and TRBJ1-2; 9 bases line up with TRBD1. V dropped 2 bases and J dropped 7; count of bases not matched to a gene: 2. The CDR3 is 13 residues long. Germline V gene sequence: CDR1 MNHEY, CDR2 SMNVEV (reference sequence). The CDR3: CASSLRTGVGYTF. The DNA of the CDR3 is TGTGCCAGCAGTTTAAGGACAGGGGTTGGCTACACCTTC.

On this clonotype itself: This clone may be a read error of a much larger clone one base away. J is TRBJ2-3 and V is TRBV29-1; 7 bases are a match to TRBD2. The germline V gene encodes CDR1 SQVTM and CDR2 ANQGSEA. The V segment lost 7 bases and the J segment 4 bases; nucleotides outside the gene matches: 11. This CDR3 region has 14 residues. The CDR3: CSAAAREYSDTQYF. DNA of the CDR3: TGCAGCGCTGCGGCGCGGGAGTATTCAGATACGCAGTATTTT.

The chain links TRBV12-3 or TRBV12-4 to TRBJ1-5, with D unresolved. Trimming took off 7 bases at V and 2 bases at J, with 12 bases between the two ends. The CDR3 runs 14 residues. The CDR3 nucleotides are TGTGCCAGCACCCTAGGCCGCGGCAATCAGCCCCAGCATTTT. It translates to CASTLGRGNQPQHF.

V and J are TRBV29-1 and TRBJ2-6; D is undetermined. V gave up 5 bases and J gave up 4 bases, with 6 bases separating them. This CDR3 contains 12 residues. From germline, CDR1 is SQVTM and CDR2 ANQGSEA. The CDR3 here is CSVQAGANVLTF. DNA for the CDR3: TGCAGCGTTCAGGCCGGGGCCAACGTCCTGACTTTC.

This sequence joins TRBV10-3 and TRBJ2-2; perhaps TRBD1 as D (6 bases). CDR3 length: 14 residues. Germline assignment: CDR1 ENHRY and CDR2 SYGVKD. With 11 bases removed from V and 1 base from J, the gap between germline ends came to 14 bases. The CDR3 DNA reads as TGTGCCGTAGCCGGGACAAAGAACACCGGGGAGCTGTTTTTT. Amino acid sequence: CAVAGTKNTGELFF.

The V gene is TRBV2, the J gene TRBJ2-3; D gene ambiguous. This CDR3 is 13 amino acids long. Germline CDR1 and CDR2: SNHLY and FYNNEI. Trimming removed 4 bases from V and 5 bases from J, with 10 bases in between. The CDR3 loop reads CASSGGPRDTQYF. The CDR3 region has the DNA TGTGCCAGCAGTGGCGGCCCGAGAGATACGCAGTATTTT. Filled out from reference TRBV2 and TRBJ2-3, the complete variable domain reads EPEVTQTPSHQVTQMGQEVILRCVPISNHLYFYWYRQILGQKVEFLVSFYNNEISEKSEIFDDQFSVERPDGSNFTLKIRSTKLEDSAMYFCASSGGPRDTQYFGPGTRLTVL.

The table lists this clonotype with a few counts. The CDR3 loop is CASSLDPANTEAFF. The DNA for the CDR3 is TGTGCCAGCAGCTTAGATCCAGCGAACACTGAAGCTTTCTTT. J is TRBJ1-1 and V is TRBV11-3; D gene uncertain. V lost 0 bases and J lost 1, with 6 bases in between. Germline-derived CDR1 and CDR2 are SGHNT and YENEEA. CDR3 size: 14 residues.

The V gene is TRBV7-2, the J gene TRBJ2-7; 11 bases are shared with TRBD2. The germline CDR1 and CDR2 sequences are SGHTA and FQGNSA. CDR3 length: 15 residues. V lost 5 bases to trimming and J lost 2 bases; unmatched junction nucleotides: 5. CDR3 in DNA: TGTGCCAGCAGCCTTAGCGGGAGGGCCACCTACGAGCAGTACTTC. It yields the protein CASSLSGRATYEQYF.

The V gene is TRBV20-1, the J gene TRBJ2-1; 12 positions match TRBD1. Germline CDR1 is DFQATT and CDR2 is SNEGSKA (reference sequence). The CDR3 extends over 17 amino acids. The J segment lost 9 bases and the V segment lost 0 bases, leaving 12 bases of the junction unmatched. The CDR3 is CSARDPKGTGGGREQFF. The DNA for the CDR3 is TGCAGTGCTAGAGACCCGAAGGGGACAGGGGGCGGGCGTGAGCAGTTCTTC.

The chain recombines TRBV11-2 with TRBJ1-2; possibly TRBD1 for D (6 bases). This CDR3 region has 14 residues. Trimming pared 4 bases from V and 7 bases from J, leaving 16 bases between. CDR1 is SGHAT, CDR2 FQNNGV, per germline. CDR3: CASSYRAPDSGYTF. As DNA, the CDR3 is TGTGCCAGCAGCTACAGGGCCCCGGACTCTGGCTACACCTTC.